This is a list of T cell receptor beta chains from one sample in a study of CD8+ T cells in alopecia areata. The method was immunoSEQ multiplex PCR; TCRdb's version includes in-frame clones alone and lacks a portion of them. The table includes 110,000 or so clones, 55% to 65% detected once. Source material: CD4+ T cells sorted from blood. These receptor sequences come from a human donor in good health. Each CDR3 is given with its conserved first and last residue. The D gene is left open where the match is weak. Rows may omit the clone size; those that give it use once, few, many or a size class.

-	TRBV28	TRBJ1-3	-	TGTGCCAGTGTCTCTGGAAACACCATATATTTT	CASVSGNTIYF
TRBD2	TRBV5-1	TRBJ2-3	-	TGCGCCAGCAGCTCACTAGCGGGGGACACAGATACGCAGTATTTT	CASSSLAGDTDTQYF
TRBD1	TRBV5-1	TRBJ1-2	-	TGCGCCAGCAGCTCGGGACAGGGGGCGACTAACTATGGCTACACCTTC	CASSSGQGATNYGYTF
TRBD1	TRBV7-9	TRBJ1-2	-	TGTGCCAGCAGCCAACGGAACAGGGGCGCCCCTGGTGGCTACACCTTC	CASSQRNRGAPGGYTF
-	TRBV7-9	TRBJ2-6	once	TGTGCCAGCAGCTTCCTATGGACACCCAGCTCTGGGGCCAACGTCCTGACTTTC	CASSFLWTPSSGANVLTF
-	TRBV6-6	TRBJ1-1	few	TGTGCCAGCACCAACGGGGCCAGGGGGAACACTGAAGCTTTCTTT	CASTNGARGNTEAFF
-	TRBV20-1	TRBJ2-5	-	TGCAGTGCTAGGGCCCAGCAGACCCAGTACTTC	CSARAQQTQYF
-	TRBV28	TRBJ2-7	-	TGTGCCAGCAGTTTCCGTCGCGGCGAGCAGTACTTC	CASSFRRGEQYF
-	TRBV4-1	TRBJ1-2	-	TGCGCCAGCAGCCAAGAACGACGGAGCCTCTTCTATGGCTACACCTTC	CASSQERRSLFYGYTF
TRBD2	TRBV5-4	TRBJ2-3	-	TGTGCCAGCAGCTTACCAGCGGGGGGTCCAGATACGCAGTATTTT	CASSLPAGGPDTQYF
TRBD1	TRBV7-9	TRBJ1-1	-	TGTGCCAGCAGCTCGGGACAGGGGGACACTGAAGCTTTCTTT	CASSSGQGDTEAFF
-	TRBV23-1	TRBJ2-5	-	TGCGCCAGCAGCGAAGAGACCCAGTACTTC	CASSEETQYF
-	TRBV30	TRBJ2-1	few	TGTGCCTGGAGTGTGGCCATAGGGTACAATGAGCAGTTCTTC	CAWSVAIGYNEQFF
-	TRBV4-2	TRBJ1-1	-	TGTGCCAGCAGCCAAGTAGGAGAGGGAAGAATGAACACTGAAGCTTTCTTT	CASSQVGEGRMNTEAFF
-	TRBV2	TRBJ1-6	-	TGTGCCAGCCGAGGGACTGCTTATAATTCACCCCTCCACTTT	CASRGTAYNSPLHF
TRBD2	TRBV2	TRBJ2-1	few	TGTGCCAGCAGTGTGGCTAGCGGGGGGGGTGAGCAGTTCTTC	CASSVASGGGEQFF
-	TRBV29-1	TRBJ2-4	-	TGCAGCGTAAAAGGAGTAGCCAAAAACATTCAGTACTTC	CSVKGVAKNIQYF
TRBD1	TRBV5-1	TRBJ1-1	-	TGCGCCAGCGGGGACAGGAACACTGAAGCTTTCTTT	CASGDRNTEAFF
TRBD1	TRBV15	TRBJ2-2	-	TGTGCCACCACTGCGGGACAGGGGACGCCGGCCGGGGAGCTGTTTTTT	CATTAGQGTPAGELFF
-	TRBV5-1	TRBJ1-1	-	TGCGCCAGCAGCTCGCGGACGGCGAACACTGAAGCTTTCTTT	CASSSRTANTEAFF
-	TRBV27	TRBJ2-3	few	TGTGCCAGCAGTCCAACTGACAGCGCTTACACAGATACGCAGTATTTT	CASSPTDSAYTDTQYF
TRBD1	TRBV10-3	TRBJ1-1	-	TGTGCCATCAGGGGGACAGTTATGAACACTGAAGCTTTCTTT	CAIRGTVMNTEAFF
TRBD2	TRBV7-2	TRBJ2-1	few	TGTGCCAGCAGCTCGGGACTAGCGGGGGGGCAAGAGTTCTTC	CASSSGLAGGQEFF
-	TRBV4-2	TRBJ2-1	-	TGTGCCAGCAGCCAAGGGACGTCTAGAGAGTACAATGAGCAGTTCTTC	CASSQGTSREYNEQFF
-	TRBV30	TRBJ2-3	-	TGTGCCTGGAGTGTAGGGGTGCAACCAGATACGCAGTATTTT	CAWSVGVQPDTQYF
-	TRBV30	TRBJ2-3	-	TGTGCCTGGGGAGATACAGATACGCAGTATTTT	CAWGDTDTQYF
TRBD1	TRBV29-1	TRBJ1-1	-	TGCAGCGTTGAGAATTGGGACAGGGCGACGGCTTTCTTT	CSVENWDRATAFF
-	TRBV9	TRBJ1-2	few	TGTGCCAGCAGCTCCGGCTCCGGGGTCCCTTTGGGCTACACCTTC	CASSSGSGVPLGYTF
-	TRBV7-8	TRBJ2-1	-	TGTGCCAGCAGCTTCGTCGAGGCTGACAATGAGCAGTTCTTC	CASSFVEADNEQFF